A selection of T cell receptor beta chains follows, all from one sample in a study of OX40 agonist ivuxolimab in advanced cancers. Produced via immunoSEQ multiplex PCR; TCRdb's table is partial and in-frame only. This repertoire shows some 98,000 clones, around 83% found once; its top ten account for more than 1.1%. The sample was CD4+ or CD8+ T cells sorted from blood, taken in a trial of the OX40 agonist ivuxolimab. These receptors were collected from an adult with an advanced solid tumor such as melanoma, head and neck, liver or kidney cancer. The CDR3 runs from the conserved cysteine through the conserved F or W. The D gene is left open where the match is weak. The size field is filled for only some rows; it gives once, few, many or a size class.

d_gene: -
v_gene: TRBV14
j_gene: TRBJ2-7
abundance: -
len: 15
CDR3aa: CASSLRGGVTYEQYF
CDR3nt: TGTGCCAGCAGCCTCCGGGGTGGGGTAACCTACGAGCAGTACTTC

d_gene: TRBD2
v_gene: TRBV6-5
j_gene: TRBJ2-2
abundance: -
len: 14
CDR3aa: CASRTGLAGGELFF
CDR3nt: TGTGCCAGCAGGACAGGACTAGCGGGCGGGGAGCTGTTTTTT

d_gene: -
v_gene: TRBV11-2
j_gene: TRBJ1-4
abundance: -
len: 13
CDR3aa: CASSPTINEKLFF
CDR3nt: TGTGCCAGCAGCCCGACAATTAATGAAAAACTGTTTTTT

d_gene: TRBD1
v_gene: TRBV7-9
j_gene: TRBJ2-5
abundance: -
len: 15
CDR3aa: CASSFLRGQRETQYF
CDR3nt: TGTGCCAGCAGCTTTTTAAGGGGGCAGCGAGAGACCCAGTACTTC

d_gene: TRBD1
v_gene: TRBV5-1
j_gene: TRBJ2-1
abundance: -
len: 14
CDR3aa: CASGQGPSSNEQFF
CDR3nt: TGCGCCAGCGGACAGGGCCCTAGTTCTAATGAGCAGTTCTTC

d_gene: -
v_gene: TRBV19
j_gene: TRBJ2-1
abundance: -
len: 15
CDR3aa: CASSIRGVLYNEQFF
CDR3nt: TGTGCCAGTAGTATACGCGGGGTACTCTACAATGAGCAGTTCTTC

d_gene: -
v_gene: TRBV2
j_gene: TRBJ1-2
abundance: -
len: 13
CDR3aa: CASSGRGGYGYTF
CDR3nt: TGTGCCAGCAGTGGTAGGGGCGGGTATGGCTACACCTTC

d_gene: -
v_gene: TRBV5-1
j_gene: TRBJ1-3
abundance: -
len: 16
CDR3aa: CASSLGGGSSGNTIYF
CDR3nt: TGCGCCAGCAGCTTGGGGGGTGGCAGCTCTGGAAACACCATATATTTT

d_gene: -
v_gene: TRBV18
j_gene: TRBJ2-7
abundance: few
len: 15
CDR3aa: CASSPRGLSSYEQYF
CDR3nt: TGTGCCAGCTCACCACGAGGGCTTTCTTCCTACGAGCAGTACTTC

d_gene: TRBD1
v_gene: TRBV15
j_gene: TRBJ1-6
abundance: -
len: 14
CDR3aa: CATRDSMVVSPLHF
CDR3nt: TGTGCCACCCGGGACAGTATGGTTGTTTCACCCCTCCACTTT

d_gene: -
v_gene: TRBV6-5
j_gene: TRBJ2-5
abundance: -
len: 13
CDR3aa: CASSFSIGETQYF
CDR3nt: TGTGCCAGCAGTTTCTCAATTGGGGAGACCCAGTACTTC

d_gene: -
v_gene: TRBV19
j_gene: TRBJ2-6
abundance: -
len: 14
CDR3aa: CASTGPLGANVLTF
CDR3nt: TGTGCCAGTACCGGGCCCTTGGGGGCCAACGTCCTGACTTTC

d_gene: -
v_gene: TRBV7-9
j_gene: TRBJ1-2
abundance: -
len: 13
CDR3aa: CASSLVNGWGYTF
CDR3nt: TGTGCCAGCAGCTTAGTCAATGGTTGGGGCTACACCTTC

d_gene: TRBD1
v_gene: TRBV7-2
j_gene: TRBJ2-7
abundance: -
len: 14
CDR3aa: CASSKGQGAGEQYF
CDR3nt: TGTGCCAGCAGCAAGGGACAGGGGGCGGGAGAGCAGTACTTC

d_gene: -
v_gene: TRBV5-5
j_gene: TRBJ1-1
abundance: -
len: 17
CDR3aa: CASSFGSPNMLNTEAFF
CDR3nt: TGTGCCAGCAGCTTTGGTAGCCCTAACATGTTGAACACTGAAGCTTTCTTT

d_gene: -
v_gene: TRBV5-6
j_gene: TRBJ2-4
abundance: once
len: 13
CDR3aa: CASSPTRVGIQYF
CDR3nt: TGTGCCAGCAGCCCTACCAGGGTGGGCATTCAGTACTTC

d_gene: TRBD1
v_gene: TRBV15
j_gene: TRBJ2-2
abundance: -
len: 14
CDR3aa: CATTGDIGTGELFF
CDR3nt: TGTGCCACTACAGGGGACATAGGCACCGGGGAGCTGTTTTTT

d_gene: -
v_gene: TRBV6-1
j_gene: TRBJ1-3
abundance: -
len: 12
CDR3aa: CASGLLGNTIYF
CDR3nt: TGTGCGAGCGGGCTATTGGGAAACACCATATATTTT

d_gene: TRBD2
v_gene: TRBV7-2
j_gene: TRBJ2-7
abundance: once
len: 13
CDR3aa: CASSFRRGSEQYF
CDR3nt: TGTGCCAGCAGCTTCCGGCGGGGGAGCGAGCAGTACTTC

d_gene: TRBD1
v_gene: TRBV6-6
j_gene: TRBJ1-2
abundance: -
len: 13
CDR3aa: CASSYRQGNGYTF
CDR3nt: TGTGCCAGCAGTTACCGACAGGGGAATGGCTACACCTTC

d_gene: -
v_gene: TRBV7-8
j_gene: TRBJ2-1
abundance: -
len: 14
CDR3aa: CASSLGGNYNEQFF
CDR3nt: TGTGCCAGCAGCTTAGGAGGTAACTACAATGAGCAGTTCTTC

d_gene: TRBD2
v_gene: TRBV12-5
j_gene: TRBJ2-5
abundance: -
len: 14
CDR3aa: CASGSGLNQETQYF
CDR3nt: TGTGCTAGTGGTTCGGGACTAAACCAAGAGACCCAGTACTTC

d_gene: -
v_gene: TRBV28
j_gene: TRBJ1-5
abundance: -
len: 13
CDR3aa: CASKSGGNQPQHF
CDR3nt: TGTGCCAGCAAGTCCGGGGGGAATCAGCCCCAGCATTTT

d_gene: -
v_gene: TRBV30
j_gene: TRBJ1-2
abundance: -
len: 13
CDR3aa: CAWAPMAGHGYTF
CDR3nt: TGTGCCTGGGCCCCTATGGCGGGACATGGCTACACCTTC

d_gene: TRBD1
v_gene: TRBV28
j_gene: TRBJ2-2
abundance: -
len: 17
CDR3aa: CASSLLQGPPNTGELFF
CDR3nt: TGTGCCAGCAGTTTGTTACAGGGGCCTCCGAACACCGGGGAGCTGTTTTTT

d_gene: -
v_gene: TRBV7-9
j_gene: TRBJ1-5
abundance: -
len: 16
CDR3aa: CASSSGRGSSNQPQHF
CDR3nt: TGTGCCAGCAGCTCCGGGAGGGGCTCGAGCAATCAGCCCCAGCATTTT

d_gene: -
v_gene: TRBV11-2
j_gene: TRBJ2-2
abundance: -
len: 16
CDR3aa: CASSSRGTINTGELFF
CDR3nt: TGTGCCAGCAGCTCCAGGGGGACTATCAACACCGGGGAGCTGTTTTTT

d_gene: TRBD1
v_gene: TRBV11-2
j_gene: TRBJ2-7
abundance: -
len: 14
CDR3aa: CASSLRQGSYEQYF
CDR3nt: TGTGCCAGCAGTTTAAGACAGGGATCCTACGAGCAGTACTTC

d_gene: TRBD1
v_gene: TRBV6-5
j_gene: TRBJ1-2
abundance: -
len: 12
CDR3aa: CASTGQGTGYTF
CDR3nt: TGTGCCAGCACCGGACAGGGAACTGGCTACACCTTC

d_gene: -
v_gene: TRBV7-2
j_gene: TRBJ2-1
abundance: -
len: 13
CDR3aa: CASSLGVSESKFF
CDR3nt: TGTGCCAGCAGCTTAGGGGTTAGCGAAAGTAAGTTCTTC

d_gene: TRBD2
v_gene: TRBV4-1
j_gene: TRBJ2-7
abundance: -
len: 15
CDR3aa: CASSQATSGTYEQYF
CDR3nt: TGCGCCAGCAGCCAGGCGACTAGCGGGACTTACGAGCAGTACTTC

d_gene: -
v_gene: TRBV5-6
j_gene: TRBJ2-7
abundance: -
len: 13
CDR3aa: CASSFTGVYEQYF
CDR3nt: TGTGCCAGCAGCTTTACGGGGGTCTACGAGCAGTACTTC

d_gene: -
v_gene: TRBV27
j_gene: TRBJ2-4
abundance: -
len: 16
CDR3aa: CASSRTVFDPQNIQYF
CDR3nt: TGTGCCAGCAGCAGGACAGTCTTCGACCCCCAAAACATTCAGTACTTC